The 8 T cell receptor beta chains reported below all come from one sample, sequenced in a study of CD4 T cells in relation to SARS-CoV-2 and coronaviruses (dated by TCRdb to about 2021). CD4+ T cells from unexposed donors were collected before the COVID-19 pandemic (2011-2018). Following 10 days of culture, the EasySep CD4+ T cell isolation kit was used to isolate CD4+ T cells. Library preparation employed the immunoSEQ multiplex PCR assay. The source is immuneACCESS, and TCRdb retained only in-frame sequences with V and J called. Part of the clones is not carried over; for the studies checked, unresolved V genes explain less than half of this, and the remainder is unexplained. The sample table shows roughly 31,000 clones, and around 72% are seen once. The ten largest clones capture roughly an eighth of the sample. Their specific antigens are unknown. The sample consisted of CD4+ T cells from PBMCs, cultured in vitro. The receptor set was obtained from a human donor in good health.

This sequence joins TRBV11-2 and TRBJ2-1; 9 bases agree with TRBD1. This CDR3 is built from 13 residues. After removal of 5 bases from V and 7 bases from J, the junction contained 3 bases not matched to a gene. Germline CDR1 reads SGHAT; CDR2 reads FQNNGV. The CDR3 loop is CASSPGTGNEQFF. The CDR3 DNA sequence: TGTGCCAGCAGCCCCGGGACAGGGAATGAGCAGTTCTTC.

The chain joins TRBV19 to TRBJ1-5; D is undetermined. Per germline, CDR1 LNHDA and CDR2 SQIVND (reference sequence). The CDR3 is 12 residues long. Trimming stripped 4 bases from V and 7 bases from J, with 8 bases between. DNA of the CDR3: TGTGCCAGTAGTAACGGGAACCAGCCCCAGCATTTT. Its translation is CASSNGNQPQHF.

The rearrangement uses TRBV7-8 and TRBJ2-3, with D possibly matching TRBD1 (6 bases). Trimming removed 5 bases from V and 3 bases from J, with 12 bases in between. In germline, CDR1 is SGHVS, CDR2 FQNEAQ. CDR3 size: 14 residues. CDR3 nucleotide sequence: TGTGCCAGCAGCCTAAACAGGGCAACAGATACGCAGTATTTT. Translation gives CASSLNRATDTQYF.

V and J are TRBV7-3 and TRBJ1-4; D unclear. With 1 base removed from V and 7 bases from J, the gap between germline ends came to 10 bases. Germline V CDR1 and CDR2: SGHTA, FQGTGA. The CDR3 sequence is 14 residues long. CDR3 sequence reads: CASSLRWGTEKLFF. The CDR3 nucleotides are TGTGCCAGCAGCTTAAGGTGGGGAACTGAAAAACTGTTTTTT.

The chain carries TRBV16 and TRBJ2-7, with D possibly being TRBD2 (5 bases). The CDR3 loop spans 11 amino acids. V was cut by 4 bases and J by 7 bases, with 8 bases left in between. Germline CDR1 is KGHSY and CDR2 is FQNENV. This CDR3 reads CASSLEAEQYF. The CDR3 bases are TGTGCCAGCAGCCTGGAGGCGGAGCAGTACTTC.

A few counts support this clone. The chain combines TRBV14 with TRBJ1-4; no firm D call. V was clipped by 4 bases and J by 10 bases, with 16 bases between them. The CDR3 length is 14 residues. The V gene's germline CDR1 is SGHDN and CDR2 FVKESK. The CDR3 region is CASSPDIAGGKLFF. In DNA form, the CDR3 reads TGTGCCAGCAGCCCAGACATCGCGGGCGGAAAACTGTTTTTT.

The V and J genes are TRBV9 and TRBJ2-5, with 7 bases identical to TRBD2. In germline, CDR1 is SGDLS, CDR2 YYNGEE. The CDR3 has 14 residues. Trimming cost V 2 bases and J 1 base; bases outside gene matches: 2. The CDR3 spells CASSVGRTQETQYF. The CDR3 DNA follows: TGTGCCAGCAGCGTCGGGAGGACCCAAGAGACCCAGTACTTC.

CDR3 sequence: CASSSPGLAAYEQYF. CDR3 coding DNA: TGTGCCAGCAGCTCGCCGGGACTAGCGGCTTACGAGCAGTACTTC. This chain joins TRBV7-9 and TRBJ2-7; TRBD2 matches 11 bases. This CDR3 comprises 15 residues. The germline CDR1 and CDR2 sequences are SEHNR and FQNEAQ (reference sequence). Unmatched junction bases numbered 6, after V lost 4 bases and J lost 4 bases.